These 19 T cell receptor beta chains share one sample of origin, sequenced in a study of cytomegalovirus exposure and HLA in healthy donors. This PCR relied on a set of 60 Vbeta primers and 13 Jbeta primers. Using immunoSEQ multiplex PCR, the repertoire was profiled, and TCRdb retains in-frame clones only, with some absent. The sample shows some 30,000 clones, less than 55% of them seen only once. The sample was PBMCs. All receptors derive from a woman aged 45-65 years in good health and CMV-seronegative.

The gene calls are TRBV19 and TRBJ2-5; 14 bases map to TRBD2. The J call could be wrong; TRBJ2-7 is a better fit for the DNA end. The germline V gene encodes CDR1 LNHDA and CDR2 SQIVND (reference sequence). The CDR3 consists of 18 residues. The CDR3 bases are TGTGCCAGTAGTAACGGGTTCGGGACTAGCGGGAGAGGAGTCGAGCAGTACTTC. This gives the protein CASSNGFGTSGRGVEQYF.

V and J are TRBV18 and TRBJ1-2; 8 bases map to TRBD1. V dropped 4 bases and J dropped 0; count of bases not matched to a gene: 10. This CDR3 region has 17 residues. CDR1 and CDR2 (germline): KGHSH, LQKENI. DNA for the CDR3: TGTGCCAGCTCACTTGCCGGACAGGGCGCTACTAACTATGGCTACACCTTC. It specifies CASSLAGQGATNYGYTF.

The chain joins TRBV5-6 to TRBJ2-6; D remains ambiguous. This CDR3 region has 17 residues. The V end was cut by 2 bases, the J end by 0 bases, with 12 bases between. The germline gives CDR1 SGHDT, CDR2 YYEEEE. This CDR3 reads CASSFFSESSGANVLTF. The CDR3 coding sequence is TGTGCCAGCAGCTTTTTTTCGGAGAGCTCTGGGGCCAACGTCCTGACTTTC.

The V and J genes are TRBV15 and TRBJ1-1; D ambiguous. CDR1 and CDR2 (germline): LNHNV, YYDKDF (reference sequence). V was shortened by 6 bases and J by 10 bases, with 15 bases between the two germline ends. This CDR3 region has 12 residues. The CDR3 DNA reads TGTGCCACCAGGCACGCGGGAGGGCTAGCTTTCTTT. Its protein product is CATRHAGGLAFF.

The chain links TRBV7-3 to TRBJ2-1, with 14 bases aligning to TRBD2. The CDR3 contains 19 residues. Germline CDR1 is SGHTA and CDR2 is FQGTGA. J gave up 5 bases and V 0 bases, and 9 bases lay outside the gene matches. The CDR3 is CASSLTGTSGSVGNNEQFF. In DNA form, the CDR3 reads TGTGCCAGCAGCTTAACCGGGACTAGCGGGAGTGTGGGGAACAATGAGCAGTTCTTC.

The V call is TRBV10-3, the J call TRBJ1-6; 8 positions match TRBD1. V lost 4 bases, J lost 7 bases, and 9 bases stayed unmatched. The CDR3 spans 16 residues. Germline V gives CDR1 ENHRY, CDR2 SYGVKD. The DNA for the CDR3 is TGTGCCATCAGTGGGGCCGGACAGGGATCGAATTCACCCCTCCACTTT. It is translated as CAISGAGQGSNSPLHF.

This clone occurred once. This chain connects TRBV4-1 to TRBJ1-2; D gene unclear. The CDR3 is 16 residues long. The V end was cut by 0 bases, the J end by 4 bases, with 15 bases between. CDR1 and CDR2 from the germline V gene are MGHRA and YSYEKL. CDR3 protein: CASSQDNRPGGYGYTF. The CDR3 nucleotides are TGCGCCAGCAGCCAAGATAATAGGCCGGGAGGCTATGGCTACACCTTC.

In its sample, this clone was seen a few times. The J gene is TRBJ1-2, the V gene TRBV6-1, with no clear D. Germline CDR1 and CDR2: MNHNS and SASEGT. V lost 7 bases and J 4 bases, leaving 13 bases between the germline ends. There are 13 residues in the CDR3. The CDR3 DNA reads as TGTGCCAGCATAGTTGCGGGATTCTATGGCTACACCTTC. This encodes CASIVAGFYGYTF.

The CDR3 DNA reads as TGTGCCAGCAGCCCCGGGGAACGGGGGACTCACCAACGGTTCTTC. Its protein product is CASSPGERGTHQRFF. V usage is TRBV7-3 and J usage is TRBJ2-1, with a weak D call TRBD2 (6 bases). Trimming left V 5 bases short and J 15 bases short, with 26 bases between. This CDR3 contains 15 residues. The germline gives CDR1 SGHTA, CDR2 FQGTGA.

The V and J genes are TRBV10-1 and TRBJ2-1, with 7 bases that match TRBD2. There are 14 residues in the CDR3. J was trimmed by 6 bases and V by 8 bases; bases with no gene match: 10. CDR1 is WNHNN and CDR2 is SYGVQD in the germline V gene (reference sequence). In DNA form, the CDR3 reads TGCGCCAGCGGGGTACCGGGACTACTCAATGAGCAGTTCTTC. Its protein product is CASGVPGLLNEQFF.

The V gene is TRBV30, the J gene TRBJ2-5, with TRBD1 as a possible D gene (5 bases). This CDR3 has 13 amino acids. The V and J ends lost 0 bases and 1 base respectively, with 6 bases between them. Germline CDR1 reads GTSNPN; CDR2 reads SVGIG (reference sequence). The CDR3 loop is CAWSVQAQETQYF. The CDR3 DNA reads as TGTGCCTGGAGTGTACAGGCCCAAGAGACCCAGTACTTC.

The chain links TRBV5-1 to TRBJ2-3; 12 nucleotides match TRBD2. The CDR3 extends over 16 amino acids. The J segment lost 6 bases and the V segment lost 0 bases, leaving 5 bases of the junction unmatched. The germline gives CDR1 SGHRS, CDR2 YFSETQ. CDR3 DNA: TGCGCCAGCAGCTTGGTGGGACTAGCGGGCGCCGATACGCAGTATTTT. It encodes CASSLVGLAGADTQYF.

The J gene is TRBJ2-7, the V gene TRBV5-1, with 7 nucleotides matching TRBD1. CDR1 is SGHRS and CDR2 is YFSETQ in the germline V gene. The V gene end was trimmed by 0 bases and the J gene end by 6 bases; junction bases not matched to a gene: 6. The CDR3 length is 14 residues. The CDR3 DNA sequence: TGCGCCAGCAGCTTGGATGGACAGGTCCCCGAGCAGTACTTC. It encodes CASSLDGQVPEQYF.

This clone was counted a few times. V is TRBV7-3 and J is TRBJ2-3; 7 bases are a match to TRBD2. CDR3 size: 16 residues. V shed 0 bases, J shed 2 bases, and the junction held 5 bases outside the gene matches. The germline V gene has CDR1 SGHTA and CDR2 FQGTGA. In DNA form, the CDR3 reads TGTGCCAGCAGCTTAACCCCAGCGGGGACCACAGATACGCAGTATTTT. Its translation is CASSLTPAGTTDTQYF.

The J gene is TRBJ1-2, the V gene TRBV30; D is unresolved. CDR1 and CDR2 from the germline V gene are GTSNPN and SVGIG (reference sequence). V was trimmed by 1 base and J by 4 bases, leaving 10 bases between them. This CDR3 spans 13 amino acids. The CDR3 loop is CAWSGGGLYGYTF. CDR3 sequence (DNA): TGTGCCTGGAGTGGAGGCGGACTCTATGGCTACACCTTC. Complete variable domain (other parts from reference TRBV30 and TRBJ1-2): SQTIHQWPATLVQPVGSPLSLECTVEGTSNPNLYWYRQAAGRGLQLLFYSVGIGQISSEVPQNLSASRPQDRQFILSSKKLLLSDSGFYLCAWSGGGLYGYTFGSGTRLTVV.

This chain connects TRBV6-6 to TRBJ1-5; 8 bases map to TRBD1. V lost 2 bases to trimming and J lost 7 bases; unmatched junction nucleotides: 7. The CDR3 spans 15 residues. CDR1 and CDR2 from the germline V gene are MNHNY and SVGAGI (reference sequence). This chain's CDR3 is CASSYQGTGGQPQHF. In nucleotides, the CDR3 is TGTGCCAGCAGTTACCAAGGAACAGGGGGACAGCCCCAGCATTTT.

The chain recombines TRBV7-2 with TRBJ1-3, with D perhaps matching TRBD1 (5 bases). Trimming pared 1 base from V and 0 bases from J, leaving 13 bases between. Germline V gene sequence: CDR1 SGHTA, CDR2 FQGNSA. CDR3 size: 17 residues. The CDR3 coding sequence is TGTGCCAGCAGCTTAGATTGGAGGGGTCGCTCTGGAAACACCATATATTTT. Protein sequence: CASSLDWRGRSGNTIYF.

This clone was seen more than once but under ten times. The J gene is TRBJ2-5, the V gene TRBV5-4, with D maybe TRBD1 (5 bases). Trimming stripped 0 bases from V and 1 base from J, with 7 bases between. The CDR3 sequence is 14 residues long. Germline V gives CDR1 SGHNT, CDR2 YYREEE (reference sequence). The chain's CDR3 is CASSLGQSQETQYF. CDR3 in DNA: TGTGCCAGCAGCTTGGGACAGTCCCAAGAGACCCAGTACTTC.

This clone came up a few times. The rearrangement joins TRBV6-1 to TRBJ2-3, with 8 nucleotides matching TRBD2. CDR1 and CDR2 (germline): MNHNS, SASEGT. Losses at the gene ends were 0 bases for V and 2 bases for J; bases not matched to a gene: 7. The CDR3 length is 17 residues. CDR3 sequence reads: CASSEAQSGGFTDTQYF. CDR3 DNA: TGTGCCAGCAGTGAAGCCCAAAGCGGGGGTTTCACAGATACGCAGTATTTT.